This TCR beta chain was observed in a study of CD8+CD57+ T cells in acquired aplastic anemia. In the study overall: DNA recovered from sorted CD4+ and CD8+ cells had a mean of approximately 3 ug.

Genomic DNA was employed as the template in profiling TCR beta VDJ and CDR3. TCRdb recomputed calls from the reads with MiXCR, one row per CDR3 protein. Altogether roughly 190,000 distinct CDR3 sequences are present, about 53% being singletons, with the ten largest covering about 15%. The V gene end was trimmed by 5 bases and the J gene end by 7 bases; junction bases not matched to a gene: 5. The CDR3 runs 14 residues. The germline V gene encodes CDR1 SGHVS and CDR2 FNYEAQ. This clonotype is a singleton in its sample. The sequence came from a human donor in good health, serving as a control. The chain links TRBV7-6 to TRBJ1-1; 12 bases fit TRBD1. The specimen sequenced was sorted CD4+, CD8+, or CD8+CD57+ T cells (not recorded which) from PBMCs. CDR3 bases: TGTGCCAGCAGCCAGGGACAGGGGGCGCGTGAAGCTTTCTTT. Protein product: CASSQGQGAREAFF.